One sample yielded the 24 T cell receptor beta chains listed below, sequenced in a study of PD-L1 blockade in urothelial cancer. TCRdb keeps only in-frame clones here, not all; method: immunoSEQ multiplex PCR. The table lists approximately 48,000 clones, roughly 89% of them singletons, with approximately 14% in the top ten. This sample's time point: pretreatment peripheral blood. The source was PBMCs, collected around atezolizumab (anti-PD-L1) treatment. These TCRs come from a woman aged 55 to 70 with urothelial cancer.

The chain's CDR3 is CASSDLQGTQYF. CDR3 DNA sequence: TGTGCCAGCAGTGACCTACAGGGGACGCAGTATTTT. The chain has TRBV2 and TRBJ2-3; 7 bases match TRBD1. Unmatched junction bases numbered 3, after V lost 3 bases and J lost 9 bases. The CDR3 loop spans 12 amino acids. CDR1 and CDR2 from the germline V gene are SNHLY and FYNNEI. Complete variable domain (other parts from reference TRBV2 and TRBJ2-3): EPEVTQTPSHQVTQMGQEVILRCVPISNHLYFYWYRQILGQKVEFLVSFYNNEISEKSEIFDDQFSVERPDGSNFTLKIRSTKLEDSAMYFCASSDLQGTQYFGPGTRLTVL.

This clone has just one count. The CDR3 spells CASSLNPGHLQETQYF. The CDR3 DNA reads as TGTGCCAGCAGCCTCAATCCGGGACACCTCCAAGAGACCCAGTACTTC. V and J are TRBV7-2 and TRBJ2-5; possible D gene TRBD1, 6 bases. This CDR3 is built from 16 residues. The ends were cut back, 5 bases at V and 1 base at J, with 17 bases in the middle. Germline assignment: CDR1 SGHTA and CDR2 FQGNSA. The complete variable domain, with remaining parts taken from reference TRBV7-2 and TRBJ2-5, reads GAGVSQSPSNKVTEKGKDVELRCDPISGHTALYWYRQSLGQGLEFLIYFQGNSAPDKSGLPSDRFSAERTGGSVSTLTIQRTQQEDSAVYLCASSLNPGHLQETQYFGPGTRLLVL.

The chain is built from TRBV11-2 and TRBJ2-7; 8 bases fit TRBD1. V trimming: 5 bases; J trimming: 6 bases; junction bases outside the gene matches: 9. Germline V gives CDR1 SGHAT, CDR2 FQNNGV. The CDR3 runs 14 residues. The CDR3 is CASSANSDRGEQYF. The DNA for the CDR3 is TGTGCCAGCAGCGCGAACTCCGACAGGGGCGAGCAGTACTTC.

The CDR3: CASSLKTSGRWRQYF. The DNA of the CDR3 is TGTGCCAGCAGTTTAAAGACTAGCGGGAGGTGGAGGCAGTACTTC. The chain links TRBV27 to TRBJ2-7; 13 nucleotides line up with TRBD2. J gave up 9 bases and V 2 bases, and 7 bases lay outside the gene matches. The germline gives CDR1 MNHEY, CDR2 SMNVEV (reference sequence). The length of the CDR3 is 15 residues.

The rearrangement uses TRBV15 and TRBJ2-1, with 12 bases matching TRBD2. J gave up 7 bases and V 5 bases, and 6 bases lay outside the gene matches. CDR1 is LNHNV, CDR2 YYDKDF, per germline (reference sequence). The CDR3 has 15 amino acids. CDR3: CATSPRTSGANEQFF. CDR3 DNA: TGTGCCACCAGCCCGCGGACTAGCGGGGCGAATGAGCAGTTCTTC.

This clone was picked up one time. The chain has TRBV5-4 and TRBJ1-1; D may be TRBD1 (5 bases). Deletions cut 4 bases from V and 1 base from J, with 17 bases between. The CDR3 sequence is 16 residues long. The germline gives CDR1 SGHNT, CDR2 YYREEE (reference sequence). CDR3: CASSPGGVGENTEAFF. CDR3 DNA: TGTGCCAGCAGCCCGGGGGGGGTCGGGGAGAACACTGAAGCTTTCTTT.

The gene calls are TRBV27 and TRBJ1-3, with TRBD1 matching 7 bases. This CDR3 has 15 amino acids. V lost 6 bases and J lost 4; bases outside the gene matches: 9. CDR1 is MNHEY, CDR2 SMNVEV, per germline (reference sequence). CDR3 loop: CASSPSAGGGNTIYF. The CDR3 coding sequence is TGTGCCAGCAGCCCATCGGCAGGGGGGGGAAACACCATATATTTT.

This chain joins TRBV6-5 and TRBJ1-6; D possibly corresponds to TRBD1 (5 bases). This CDR3 region has 14 residues. Trimming stripped 6 bases from V and 3 bases from J, with 9 bases between. Germline CDR1 and CDR2: MNHEY and SVGAGI. CDR3 in amino acids: CASSPGVYNSPLHF. In nucleotides, the CDR3 is TGTGCCAGCAGCCCGGGGGTCTATAATTCACCCCTCCACTTT.

This clone has just one count. This chain uses TRBV7-2 with TRBJ1-4, with D perhaps TRBD1 (5 bases). Trimming left V 2 bases short and J 6 bases short, with 22 bases between. The CDR3 spans 18 residues. Per germline, CDR1 SGHTA and CDR2 FQGNSA. CDR3 residues: CASSLSTVFGTPDEKLFF. CDR3 DNA sequence: TGTGCCAGCAGCTTATCCACGGTCTTCGGGACTCCGGATGAAAAACTGTTTTTT.

The chain combines TRBV28 with TRBJ2-4; 10 bases are a match to TRBD1. With V trimmed by 5 bases and J by 0 bases, 7 bases remained unmatched. The germline gives CDR1 MDHEN, CDR2 SYDVKM. CDR3 size: 17 residues. In DNA, the CDR3 is TGTGCCAGCAGTCCCCTGAGGACAGGGGGAGCCAAAAACATTCAGTACTTC. Translated: CASSPLRTGGAKNIQYF.

The chain uses TRBV10-3 and TRBJ1-5, with D unclear. The germline V gene encodes CDR1 ENHRY and CDR2 SYGVKD. There are 12 residues in the CDR3. V was trimmed by 11 bases and J by 3 bases, leaving 11 bases between them. CDR3 in amino acids: CAVRDSNQPQHF. In DNA form, the CDR3 reads TGTGCCGTGAGGGATTCCAATCAGCCCCAGCATTTT.

The CDR3 sequence: CASNRDSYEQYF. As DNA, the CDR3 is TGTGCCAGCAACAGGGACTCCTACGAGCAGTACTTC. The chain employs TRBV28 and TRBJ2-7; D might be TRBD1 (6 bases). Per the germline V gene, CDR1 is MDHEN and CDR2 is SYDVKM. The CDR3 is made up of 12 amino acids. Trimming took off 7 bases at V and 0 bases at J, with 7 bases between the two ends.

V gene TRBV4-1 combines with J gene TRBJ1-1, with TRBD1 as a possible D gene (5 bases). CDR1 and CDR2 from the germline V gene are MGHRA and YSYEKL. The CDR3 contains 14 residues. Trimming shortened V by 8 bases and J by 4 bases, and 17 bases separated the two germline ends. CDR3 sequence: CASGRVGPITEAFF. The CDR3 nucleotides are TGCGCCAGCGGCAGGGTCGGACCTATCACTGAAGCTTTCTTT.

The CDR3: CASSQDPGGDQPQHF. The CDR3 nucleotides read TGCGCCAGCAGCCAAGACCCCGGGGGGGATCAGCCCCAGCATTTT. This chain connects TRBV4-1 to TRBJ1-5, with D perhaps matching TRBD1 (5 bases). The length of the CDR3 is 15 residues. From germline, CDR1 is MGHRA and CDR2 YSYEKL. Trimming left V 0 bases short and J 5 bases short, with 11 bases between.

The chain uses TRBV7-9 and TRBJ2-2; TRBD1 matches at 8 bases. The V segment lost 3 bases and the J segment 6 bases; nucleotides outside the gene matches: 6. Germline values: CDR1 SEHNR, CDR2 FQNEAQ (reference sequence). The length of the CDR3 is 15 residues. The CDR3 DNA follows: TGTGCCAGCAGCTTCGGACAGGGATGGGCCGGGGAGCTGTTTTTT. Protein sequence: CASSFGQGWAGELFF.

This sequence joins TRBV7-9 and TRBJ2-2; TRBD2 agrees at 7 bases. In germline, CDR1 is SEHNR, CDR2 FQNEAQ (reference sequence). The CDR3 spans 13 residues. The J segment lost 4 bases and the V segment lost 8 bases, leaving 4 bases of the junction unmatched. As DNA, the CDR3 is TGTGCCAGCGCCGGGACTATCACCGGGGAGCTGTTTTTT. It translates to CASAGTITGELFF. The complete variable domain, with remaining parts taken from reference TRBV7-9 and TRBJ2-2, reads DTGVSQNPRHKITKRGQNVTFRCDPISEHNRLYWYRQTLGQGPEFLTYFQNEAQLEKSRLLSDRFSAERPKGSFSTLEIQRTEQGDSAMYLCASAGTITGELFFGEGSRLTVL.

The chain carries TRBV11-3 and TRBJ2-5; D is possibly TRBD1 (6 bases). Trimming removed 3 bases at V and 4 bases at J, with 18 bases between. The CDR3 covers 16 residues. Germline loops: CDR1 SGHNT, CDR2 YENEEA. The DNA for the CDR3 is TGTGCCAGCAGCTTCCATAACCCAAGGGGGATAGAGACCCAGTACTTC. It specifies CASSFHNPRGIETQYF.

The gene calls are TRBV7-2 and TRBJ2-7; a weak D match, TRBD1 (6 bases). Trimming left V 5 bases short and J 2 bases short, with 13 bases between. The CDR3 has 14 amino acids. CDR1 and CDR2 from the germline V gene are SGHTA and FQGNSA. The CDR3 reads CASSNRDKTYEQYF. The CDR3 DNA reads as TGTGCCAGCAGCAACCGGGACAAGACCTACGAGCAGTACTTC. The whole variable domain, filled in from reference TRBV7-2 and TRBJ2-7, reads GAGVSQSPSNKVTEKGKDVELRCDPISGHTALYWYRQSLGQGLEFLIYFQGNSAPDKSGLPSDRFSAERTGGSVSTLTIQRTQQEDSAVYLCASSNRDKTYEQYFGPGTRLTVT.

This clone is categorized as medium-sized. The rearrangement joins TRBV4-2 to TRBJ2-7; tentative D call: TRBD1 (6 bases). Germline-derived CDR1 and CDR2 are LGHNA and YNFKEQ. V was trimmed by 0 bases and J by 3 bases, leaving 12 bases between them. The CDR3 runs 15 residues. CDR3 nucleotides: TGTGCCAGCAGCCAAGATGGTTGGACAGTCTACGAGCAGTACTTC. This sequence encodes CASSQDGWTVYEQYF.

This chain links TRBV15 with TRBJ2-1, with no clear D. The V gene's germline CDR1 is LNHNV and CDR2 YYDKDF (reference sequence). CDR3 size: 13 residues. The V gene lost 5 bases and the J gene lost 3 bases, with 8 bases spanning the gap. DNA of the CDR3: TGTGCCACCAGCCAAAGGAGCTACAATGAGCAGTTCTTC. The encoded protein is CATSQRSYNEQFF.

In its sample, this clone was seen once. The gene calls are TRBV6-1 and TRBJ1-6, with 8 nucleotides matching TRBD1. V lost 4 bases and J lost 9; bases outside the gene matches: 8. Germline values: CDR1 MNHNS, CDR2 SASEGT. The CDR3 runs to 15 residues. CDR3 nucleotide sequence: TGTGCCAGCAGTGTCAGGGGGCTGGGGGCTTCACCCCTCCACTTT. This translates into CASSVRGLGASPLHF.

This chain joins TRBV19 and TRBJ2-1; a possible D gene is TRBD1 (6 bases). The CDR3 loop spans 14 amino acids. Germline CDR1 is LNHDA and CDR2 is SQIVND (reference sequence). Deletions cut 9 bases from V and 5 bases from J, with 17 bases between. The DNA of the CDR3 is TGTGCCAGCAAATTCCCCGGGACAAACAATGAGCAGTTCTTC. This encodes CASKFPGTNNEQFF.

This clone occurred once. The CDR3 DNA sequence: TGTGCCAGCAGCTTATCAGGCGGGAACTCCTACGAGCAGTACTTC. Its translation is CASSLSGGNSYEQYF. The J gene is TRBJ2-7, the V gene TRBV7-8; a weak D match, TRBD2 (6 bases). Germline CDR1 is SGHVS and CDR2 is FQNEAQ. There are 15 residues in the CDR3. Trimming pared 2 bases from V and 0 bases from J, leaving 11 bases between.

This sequence joins TRBV4-2 and TRBJ2-2; perhaps TRBD1 as D (6 bases). Deletions cut 0 bases from V and 6 bases from J, with 14 bases between. Germline CDR1 is LGHNA and CDR2 is YNFKEQ. The CDR3 is 16 amino acids. In DNA, the CDR3 is TGTGCCAGCAGCCAAGATGCCAGGGGAGCCCCCGGGGAGCTGTTTTTT. Protein: CASSQDARGAPGELFF.